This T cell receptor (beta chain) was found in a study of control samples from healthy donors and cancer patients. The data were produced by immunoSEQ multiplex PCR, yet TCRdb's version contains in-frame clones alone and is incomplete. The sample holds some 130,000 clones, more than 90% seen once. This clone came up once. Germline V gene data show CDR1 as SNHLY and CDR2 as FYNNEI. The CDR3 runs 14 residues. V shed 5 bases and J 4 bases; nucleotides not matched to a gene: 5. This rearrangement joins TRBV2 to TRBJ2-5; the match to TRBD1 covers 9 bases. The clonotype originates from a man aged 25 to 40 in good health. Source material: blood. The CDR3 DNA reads TGTGCCAGCAGTAACTACAGGGGGCCAGAGACCCAGTACTTC. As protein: CASSNYRGPETQYF.